A single T cell receptor beta chain is shown here with its context. Profiling relied on immunoSEQ multiplex PCR, and the TCRdb table lists in-frame clones only, not all of them. This repertoire shows some 450,000 clones, approximately 90% found once; its top ten account for about 0.91%. Seattle-derived patients entered the study during active infection and were followed longitudinally. This record belongs to a study of blood T cell repertoires in COVID-19. For the study at large: The analysed material was cDNA or gDNA that came from T cells, B-cell-depleted T cells, or PBMCs.

Germline V gene data show CDR1 as MDHEN and CDR2 as SYDVKM. Trimming pared 7 bases from V and 0 bases from J, leaving 16 bases between. This CDR3 contains 16 residues. This TCR was sampled from a man between 18 and 29 years old with COVID-19, enrolled during active disease. The sequenced sample consisted of peripheral blood. V gene TRBV28 combines with J gene TRBJ2-1; D possibly corresponds to TRBD1 (6 bases). The CDR3 reads CASTVGGQTSYNEQFF. The DNA of the CDR3 is TGTGCCAGCACCGTAGGCGGACAGACCTCCTACAATGAGCAGTTCTTC.